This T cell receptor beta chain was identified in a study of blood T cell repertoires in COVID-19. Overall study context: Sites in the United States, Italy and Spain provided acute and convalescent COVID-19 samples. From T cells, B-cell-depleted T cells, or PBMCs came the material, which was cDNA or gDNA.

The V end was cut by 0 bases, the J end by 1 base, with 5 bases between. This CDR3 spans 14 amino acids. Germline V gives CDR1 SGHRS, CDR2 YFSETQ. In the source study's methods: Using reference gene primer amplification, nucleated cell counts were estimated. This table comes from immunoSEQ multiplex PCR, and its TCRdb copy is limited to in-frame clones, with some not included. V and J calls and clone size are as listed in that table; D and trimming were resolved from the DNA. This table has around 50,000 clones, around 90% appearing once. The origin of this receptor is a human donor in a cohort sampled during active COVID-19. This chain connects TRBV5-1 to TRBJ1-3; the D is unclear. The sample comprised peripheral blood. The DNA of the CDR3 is TGCGCCAGCAGCTTGGCGGGATCTGGAAACACCATATATTTT. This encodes CASSLAGSGNTIYF.